This entry concerns a single T cell receptor (beta chain). Its antigen is not yet known. One base away there is no much larger clone; base qualities are not given. The sample's time point label, in plain terms: approximately 25 months on ibrutinib. Roughly 1.9 micrograms of genomic DNA were extracted from cryopreserved PBMCs for TCR beta library preparation. Longitudinal blood samples from CLL patients on ibrutinib monotherapy underwent high-throughput TCR beta sequencing. The patients were enrolled in a single-center, open-label phase 2 trial of ibrutinib monotherapy. The goal of deep resolution MiSeq sequencing was a depth between 1 in 1 million and 1 in 200,000 T cells, and coverage averaged 10x per clonotype. TCR beta libraries were generated with the immunoSEQ hsTCRB Kit. In the original analysis: The data were analyzed with ImmunoSEQ Analyzer and ImmunoSEQ Data Assistant, and V, D and J gene assignments followed IMGT definitions. Clonality, with values ranging from 0 to 1, was calculated as one minus the normalized Shannon entropy of productive rearrangement frequencies. Public clonotype analysis was restricted to overrepresented clonotypes comprising at least 0.05% of each patient's repertoire. Roughly 13 age-matched healthy donor repertoires from immuneACCESS served as clonality controls. TCRdb carries this immuneACCESS record with in-frame sequences only. Its versions omit some clonotypes, under half of them owing to an unresolved V gene in the studies checked, with the rest unexplained. V and J calls and clone size are as listed in that table; D and trimming were resolved from the DNA. In all, the sample holds around 76,000 clones, and roughly 85% of those were seen once. More than 35% of the sample comes from the top ten.

V is pruned by 0 bases and J by 2 bases, leaving 5 bases of the junction without a gene match. Including cysteine and phenylalanine, the CDR3 has 17 amino acids. Only CDR3 DNA remains: 51 bases, in frame from the first base. CDR1 and CDR2 are read off the germline V gene as MGHRA and YSYEKL. The record originates from a study of cytotoxic CD8 clonotypes in ibrutinib-treated CLL (dated by TCRdb to the early 2020s). For the wider study: In this cohort, around 15 patients were treatment-naive and 11 to 12 were relapsed/refractory, while around 17 had unmutated IGHV. Response samples were obtained after a median of 12 months of treatment, with a range of about 6 to 40 months. Partial responses were observed in about 24 patients and complete responses in 2; after a median follow-up of around 68 months, remission was maintained in 14 patients and progression was observed in roughly twelve. Longitudinal samples were obtainable from 26 of the 86 participants in the trial. Cryopreserved peripheral blood mononuclear cells were collected at three points: before therapy, at response, and at either sustained remission or disease progression. On average, each sample had hundreds of thousands of productive templates and about 89,000 productive rearrangements. All remission and progressive disease samples were collected while patients were still receiving ibrutinib.

What the research found in general, with its limitations: At ibrutinib response clonality went up, during sustained remission it held steady, and at progression it dropped back toward baseline. Public clonotypes were rare and either contracted or stayed stable during treatment, and the rise in clonality at ibrutinib response reflected the expansion of private clonotypes. Baseline clonality was found to be higher than that of age-matched healthy donors and was strongly correlated with circulating CD8+ T-cell counts. Sampling times were not matched between patients in sustained remission and patients whose disease was progressing, and lymph node repertoires were not examined.

Recombination joined TRBV4-1 with TRBJ2-1; a stretch of 9 junction bases matches TRBD2. Sample: PBMCs, taken after 24 months of ibrutinib treatment. The sequence came from a human donor with chronic lymphocytic leukemia. The nucleotide sequence reads TGCGCCAGCAGCCAAGATCCCGGGACTAGCACCTACAATGAGCAGTTCTTC. This gives the protein CASSQDPGTSTYNEQFF.